These 27 T cell receptor beta chains share one sample of origin, sequenced in a study of T cell responses to AZD1222 COVID-19 vaccine. Repertoires were generated with immunoSEQ multiplex PCR, while TCRdb's copy carries only in-frame clones and drops some. The sample holds roughly 120,000 clones, about 88% seen once. Sequences were derived from peripheral blood, sampled 28 days after the second AZD1222 dose. These receptors were taken from an adult who received the AZD1222 COVID-19 vaccine.

This clone was counted between two and nine times. This chain joins TRBV4-3 and TRBJ1-6; TRBD1 matches at 8 bases. Trimming cost V 3 bases and J 4 bases; bases outside gene matches: 11. CDR1 is LGHNA and CDR2 is YSLEER in the germline V gene. The CDR3 runs to 18 residues. The CDR3 spells CASSQRLGQDTYNSPLHF. DNA of the CDR3: TGCGCCAGCAGCCAGCGACTGGGACAGGATACTTATAATTCACCCCTCCACTTT.

The gene calls are TRBV29-1 and TRBJ2-1, with D possibly matching TRBD2 (7 bases). This CDR3 has 13 residues. Germline CDR1 and CDR2: SQVTM and ANQGSEA. Trimming removed 7 bases at V and 7 bases at J, with 17 bases between. The CDR3 DNA follows: TGCAGCGCCAAGGGGGGGCCCAATAATGAGCAGTTCTTC. It is translated as CSAKGGPNNEQFF.

The chain links TRBV5-8 to TRBJ1-3; D not certain. This CDR3 region has 16 residues. V lost 2 bases, J lost 2 bases, and 14 bases lay in between. Per germline, CDR1 SGHTS and CDR2 YDEGEE. The CDR3 loop is CASSFTWRRAGNTIYF. CDR3 in DNA: TGTGCCAGCAGCTTTACGTGGAGGAGAGCTGGAAACACCATATATTTT.

CDR3 nucleotides: TGTGCCAGCAGCTTAGTTGGGACAGGGGAGAGTGGAGCCAAAAACATTCAGTACTTC. It encodes CASSLVGTGESGAKNIQYF. The chain carries TRBV7-3 and TRBJ2-4, with TRBD1 identical over 10 bases. Germline CDR1 SGHTA, CDR2 FQGTGA. The trim removed 2 bases at V and 0 bases at J, leaving 10 bases unmatched. The CDR3 runs 19 residues.

This clone was seen a single time. The genes are TRBV7-8 and TRBJ2-7, with 11 positions matching TRBD1. This CDR3 contains 15 residues. V lost 1 base, J lost 2 bases, and 1 base stayed unmatched. The germline V gene has CDR1 SGHVS and CDR2 FQNEAQ. The CDR3 sequence is CASSLEGQGAYEQYF. In DNA form, the CDR3 reads TGTGCCAGCAGCTTAGAGGGACAGGGGGCCTACGAGCAGTACTTC.

This chain connects TRBV7-2 to TRBJ2-7; D possibly corresponds to TRBD1 (5 bases). V was shortened by 5 bases and J by 3 bases, with 14 bases between the two germline ends. This CDR3 comprises 14 residues. Germline V gene sequence: CDR1 SGHTA, CDR2 FQGNSA. CDR3 sequence (DNA): TGTGCCAGCAGCCCCTCTAGGGGTTTCTACGAGCAGTACTTC. Translation: CASSPSRGFYEQYF.

The chain joins TRBV7-8 to TRBJ2-5; D tentatively reads TRBD1 or TRBD2 (6 bases each). The CDR3 spans 15 residues. In germline, CDR1 is SGHVS, CDR2 FQNEAQ. Trimming took 5 bases from V and 5 from J, leaving 18 bases between them. CDR3 nucleotides: TGTGCCAGCAGCGGGCTTTTGGAGGGGGTGGAGACCCAGTACTTC. As protein: CASSGLLEGVETQYF.

The chain links TRBV5-1 to TRBJ2-1; 13 nucleotides agree with TRBD2. This CDR3 region has 22 residues. With 3 bases clipped from V and 7 bases from J, the junction kept 25 bases outside the gene matches. From germline, CDR1 is SGHRS and CDR2 YFSETQ. CDR3 protein: CASSWPGGPINNGTSGINEQFF. Here the CDR3 DNA reads TGCGCCAGCAGCTGGCCAGGGGGGCCTATTAACAACGGGACTAGCGGGATAAATGAGCAGTTCTTC. Supplemented by reference TRBV5-1 and TRBJ2-1, the full variable domain reads KAGVTQTPRYLIKTRGQQVTLSCSPISGHRSVSWYQQTPGQGLQFLFEYFSETQRNKGNFPGRFSGRQFSNSRSEMNVSTLELGDSALYLCASSWPGGPINNGTSGINEQFFGPGTRLTVL.

The rearrangement uses TRBV18 and TRBJ1-3, with D uncertain. V lost 4 bases, J lost 0 bases, and 10 bases lay in between. Germline V CDR1 and CDR2: KGHSH, LQKENI. This CDR3 spans 15 amino acids. CDR3 residues: CASSRTEDSGNTIYF. The CDR3 DNA reads as TGTGCCAGCTCACGTACAGAAGACTCTGGAAACACCATATATTTT.

This clone was seen a single time. The chain employs TRBV14 and TRBJ1-1; D remains ambiguous. CDR1 SGHDN and CDR2 FVKESK come from the germline V gene. CDR3 length equals 14 residues. V was cut by 2 bases and J by 4 bases, with 11 bases left in between. The CDR3 protein is CASSQRPGGTEAFF. In DNA, the CDR3 is TGTGCCAGCAGCCAAAGACCTGGTGGCACTGAAGCTTTCTTT.

The rearrangement links TRBV28 to TRBJ2-7, with a possible D match to TRBD2 (5 bases). Germline-derived CDR1 and CDR2 are MDHEN and SYDVKM. V lost 5 bases and J 7 bases, leaving 18 bases between the germline ends. The CDR3 consists of 14 residues. The CDR3 protein is CASSPATEVWEQYF. Written as DNA, the CDR3 is TGTGCCAGCAGTCCAGCGACGGAGGTCTGGGAGCAGTACTTC.

This rearrangement joins TRBV2 to TRBJ2-1, with D unresolved. CDR1 is SNHLY and CDR2 is FYNNEI in the germline V gene. Trimming cost V 10 bases and J 0 bases, with 13 bases left between them. The CDR3 contains 14 residues. CDR3 loop: CATPRKSSYNEQFF. In DNA, the CDR3 is TGTGCCACCCCTAGGAAGAGCTCCTACAATGAGCAGTTCTTC.

The table lists this clone with a count of one. This chain joins TRBV18 and TRBJ1-2, with D maybe TRBD1 (5 bases). Trimming pared 4 bases from V and 6 bases from J, leaving 15 bases between. Germline-derived CDR1 and CDR2 are KGHSH and LQKENI. This CDR3 region has 14 residues. The CDR3 sequence is CASSRKEQGDGYTF. In DNA form, the CDR3 reads TGTGCCAGCTCACGAAAAGAGCAGGGTGATGGCTACACCTTC.

The chain uses TRBV19 and TRBJ1-1; D perhaps matches TRBD1 (6 bases). The V end was cut by 5 bases, the J end by 3 bases, with 13 bases between. CDR3 length: 14 amino acids. Germline CDR1 reads LNHDA; CDR2 reads SQIVND (reference sequence). The CDR3 here is CASSPDSWDTEAFF. The CDR3 DNA is TGTGCCAGTAGTCCGGACAGCTGGGACACTGAAGCTTTCTTT.

This CDR3 reads CAWSVQVGSPLHF. CDR3 nucleotides: TGTGCCTGGAGTGTACAAGTGGGTTCACCCCTCCACTTT. The chain is built from TRBV30 and TRBJ1-6; D gene uncertain. Germline CDR1 reads GTSNPN; CDR2 reads SVGIG (reference sequence). V lost 0 bases, J lost 9 bases, and 9 bases lay in between. CDR3 length equals 13 residues.

CDR3 coding DNA: TGTGCCAGCAGCGCCGGACACCCTAGCAATCAGCCCCAGCATTTT. This translates into CASSAGHPSNQPQHF. V and J are TRBV11-3 and TRBJ1-5; TRBD1 might be the D (5 bases). V was cut by 5 bases and J by 0 bases, with 11 bases left in between. This CDR3 is built from 15 residues. The germline CDR1 and CDR2 sequences are SGHNT and YENEEA.

This clone was seen a handful of times. The chain combines TRBV3-1 (or the pseudogene TRBV3-2) with TRBJ1-1; D gene ambiguous. Trimming stripped 4 bases from V and 7 bases from J, with 7 bases between. The CDR3 sequence is 11 residues long. Germline lookup yields CDR1 LGHDT and CDR2 YNNKEL (reference sequence). CDR3 sequence: CASSREGEAFF. In nucleotides, the CDR3 is TGTGCCAGCAGCCGGGAGGGTGAAGCTTTCTTT.

The J gene is TRBJ2-3, the V gene TRBV7-9, with 10 positions matching TRBD2. The CDR3 runs to 16 residues. Germline trimming cut 5 bases from V and 3 bases from J; bases unmatched to any gene: 8. Per the germline V gene, CDR1 is SEHNR and CDR2 is FQNEAQ (reference sequence). The CDR3 DNA reads as TGTGCCAGCAGCCATCGGGTAGCGGGGGGAACAGATACGCAGTATTTT. It translates to CASSHRVAGGTDTQYF.

The CDR3, as DNA: TGTGCCAGTAGTAGCCAGATCAATCAGCCCCAGCATTTT. Protein: CASSSQINQPQHF. This chain links TRBV19 with TRBJ1-5; D is ambiguous. This CDR3 comprises 13 residues. With 4 bases removed from V and 3 bases from J, the gap between germline ends came to 7 bases. Germline V gene lookup returns CDR1 LNHDA and CDR2 SQIVND (reference sequence). Combining the CDR3 with reference TRBV19 and TRBJ1-5 gives the whole variable domain DGGITQSPKYLFRKEGQNVTLSCEQNLNHDAMYWYRQDPGQGLRLIYYSQIVNDFQKGDIAEGYSVSREKKESFPLTVTSAQKNPTAFYLCASSSQINQPQHFGDGTRLSIL.

The chain uses TRBV7-7 and TRBJ2-1, with TRBD1 as a possible D gene (6 bases). V lost 5 bases to trimming and J lost 7 bases, with 12 bases between them. CDR1 and CDR2 (germline): SSHAT, FNYEAQ (reference sequence). CDR3 length equals 13 residues. Here the CDR3 reads CASSPDSGNEQFF. In DNA, the CDR3 is TGTGCCAGCAGCCCGGACAGCGGTAATGAGCAGTTCTTC.

The V call is TRBV28, the J call TRBJ1-4, with 8 bases matching TRBD1. The CDR3 extends over 15 amino acids. Germline V gives CDR1 MDHEN, CDR2 SYDVKM. The junction had 9 bases not matched to a gene; V was cut back by 2 bases and J by 10 bases. The CDR3 here is CASSLMRQGIAKLFF. DNA for the CDR3: TGTGCCAGCAGTTTAATGAGACAGGGGATCGCAAAACTGTTTTTT.

This chain uses TRBV6-2 or TRBV6-3 with TRBJ2-3, with 11 positions matching TRBD2. CDR1 and CDR2 from the germline V gene are MNHEY and SVGEGT. The CDR3 extends over 16 amino acids. Losses at the gene ends were 2 bases for V and 0 bases for J; bases not matched to a gene: 1. This CDR3 is CASSYVAGGSTDTQYF. CDR3 DNA: TGTGCCAGCAGTTACGTAGCGGGAGGGAGCACAGATACGCAGTATTTT.

V and J are TRBV3-1 (or the pseudogene TRBV3-2) and TRBJ1-5; 9 nucleotides align to TRBD1. The CDR3 runs 15 residues. CDR1 is LGHDT, CDR2 YNNKEL, per germline (reference sequence). Trimming took 4 bases from V and 1 from J; bases not matched to a gene: 2. The DNA for the CDR3 is TGTGCCAGCAGCCTGGGGACAGGGAGCAATCAGCCCCAGCATTTT. Its protein is CASSLGTGSNQPQHF.

This clone was detected once. This chain uses TRBV19 with TRBJ2-7; 10 bases line up with TRBD2. Germline-derived CDR1 and CDR2 are LNHDA and SQIVND (reference sequence). V was pared by 1 base and J by 2 bases, with 8 bases of the junction left unmatched. The CDR3 loop spans 17 amino acids. For the CDR3, the DNA is TGTGCCAGTAGTATAGGTCTAGCGGGAGTGTCCCCCTACGAGCAGTACTTC. It yields the protein CASSIGLAGVSPYEQYF.

A single count supports this clone. This chain joins TRBV7-3 and TRBJ1-1; D is ambiguous. This CDR3 has 13 residues. Looked up from germline, CDR1 is SGHTA and CDR2 is FQGTGA. Deletions cut 4 bases from V and 8 bases from J, with 14 bases between. The CDR3 sequence: CASSSGVPGEAFF. The CDR3 nucleotides read TGTGCCAGCAGCTCCGGGGTCCCGGGCGAAGCTTTCTTT.

The chain links TRBV15 to TRBJ2-2; no clear D gene. Germline CDR1 and CDR2: LNHNV and YYDKDF (reference sequence). Trimming cost V 2 bases and J 5 bases, with 0 bases left between them. The CDR3 is 11 amino acids. The CDR3 DNA is TGTGCCACCAGCAGAACCGGGGAGCTGTTTTTT. Encoded protein: CATSRTGELFF.

This clone was seen only once. The chain carries TRBV7-2 and TRBJ1-5; perhaps TRBD1 as D (5 bases). Between the trimmed V and J ends, which lost 8 bases and 7 bases, there was a span of 12 bases. The CDR3 extends over 12 amino acids. The germline gives CDR1 SGHTA, CDR2 FQGNSA. Written as DNA, the CDR3 is TGTGCCAGCTCCAAAGGGGAACAGCCCCAGCATTTT. The encoded protein is CASSKGEQPQHF.